This T cell receptor beta chain stems from a study of T cell changes during pregnancy in multiple sclerosis. The repertoire was sequenced with immunoSEQ multiplex PCR; TCRdb's copy has only in-frame clones and lacks some. The profile shows around 60,000 clones, roughly nine tenths of them singletons. The V gene's germline CDR1 is MNHNS and CDR2 SASEGT. This CDR3 has 12 residues. Trimming cost V 6 bases and J 8 bases, with 13 bases left between them. The receptor was derived from a female donor in good health, enrolled as a control in a pregnancy study. This chain joins TRBV6-1 and TRBJ1-1; perhaps TRBD1 as D (6 bases). The specimen was CD4+ T cells from peripheral blood mononuclear cells, collected after pregnancy. The CDR3 here is CASSVYGTEAFF. CDR3 sequence (DNA): TGTGCCAGCAGCGTCTACGGGACAGAAGCTTTCTTT.